Sequencing of this T cell receptor (beta chain) was carried out in a study of blood T cell repertoires in COVID-19. The overall study: In each case, the material was cDNA or gDNA derived from T cells, B-cell-depleted T cells, or PBMCs.

V was clipped by 2 bases and J by 5 bases; unmatched bases: 8. This CDR3 contains 14 residues. The germline V gene encodes CDR1 GTSNPN and CDR2 SVGIG (reference sequence). The cohort comprised adults aged roughly 18 to 95 years residing in approximately 25 US areas. This table comes from immunoSEQ multiplex PCR, and its TCRdb copy is limited to in-frame clones, with some not included. The data contain 250,000 to 300,000 clones, 91% of them singletons. This receptor was taken from a human donor in a cohort exposed to, infected with or recovered from COVID-19 (not recorded which). The donor label of this sample is uncertain. V usage is TRBV30 and J usage is TRBJ1-1, with 7 bases identical to TRBD1. Sample: PBMCs or T cells enriched from blood (not recorded which). CDR3 bases: TGTGCCTGGAGTTCGAACAGGGGTTGGACTGAAGCTTTCTTT. This translates into CAWSSNRGWTEAFF. The full variable domain, in which reference TRBV30 and TRBJ1-1 provide the parts outside the CDR3, is SQTIHQWPATLVQPVGSPLSLECTVEGTSNPNLYWYRQAAGRGLQLLFYSVGIGQISSEVPQNLSASRPQDRQFILSSKKLLLSDSGFYLCAWSSNRGWTEAFFGQGTRLTVV.